This T cell receptor (beta chain) came from a study of cytomegalovirus exposure and HLA in healthy donors. Overall study context: Earlier work reported 117 million unique TCR beta sequences from 180 million or so T cells.

The PCR had 60 Vbeta and 13 Jbeta primers. Sequencing used immunoSEQ multiplex PCR; TCRdb keeps in-frame clones, though not all of them. The sample includes approximately 110,000 clones, about 74% of them seen just once. This CDR3 spans 15 amino acids. The V segment lost 5 bases and the J segment 4 bases; nucleotides outside the gene matches: 8. CDR1 and CDR2 (germline): LNHDA, SQIVND (reference sequence). The chain uses TRBV19 and TRBJ1-5, with TRBD1 identical over 7 bases. The sample taken for sequencing was PBMCs. This clonotype originated in a woman aged 50 to 65 in good health and CMV-seropositive. CDR3 DNA: TGTGCCAGTAGTGTTCAGGGACAGTCGAATCAGCCCCAGCATTTT. The encoded protein is CASSVQGQSNQPQHF.